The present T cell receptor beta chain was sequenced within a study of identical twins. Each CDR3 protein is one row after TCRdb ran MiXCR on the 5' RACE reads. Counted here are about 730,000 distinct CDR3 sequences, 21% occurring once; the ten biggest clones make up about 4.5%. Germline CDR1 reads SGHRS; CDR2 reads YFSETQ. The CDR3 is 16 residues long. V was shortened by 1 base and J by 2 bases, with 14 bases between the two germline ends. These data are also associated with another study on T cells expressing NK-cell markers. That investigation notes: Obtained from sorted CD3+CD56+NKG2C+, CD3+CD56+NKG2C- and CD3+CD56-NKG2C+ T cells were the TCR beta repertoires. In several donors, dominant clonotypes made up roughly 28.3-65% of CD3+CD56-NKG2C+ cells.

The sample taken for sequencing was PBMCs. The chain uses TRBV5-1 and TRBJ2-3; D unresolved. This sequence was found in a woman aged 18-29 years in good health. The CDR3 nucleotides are TGCGCCAGCAGCTTGATGTCCGGAGCATACACAGATACGCAGTATTTT. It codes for CASSLMSGAYTDTQYF. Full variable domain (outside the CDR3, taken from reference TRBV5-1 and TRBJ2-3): KAGVTQTPRYLIKTRGQQVTLSCSPISGHRSVSWYQQTPGQGLQFLFEYFSETQRNKGNFPGRFSGRQFSNSRSEMNVSTLELGDSALYLCASSLMSGAYTDTQYFGPGTRLTVL.